This T cell receptor beta chain was sequenced during a study of cytomegalovirus exposure and HLA in healthy donors. Turning to the study itself: Ancestry clustering placed around four fifths of roughly 400 genotyped donors in the Caucasian-associated cluster.

Germline CDR1 reads KGHSH; CDR2 reads LQKENI. The length of the CDR3 is 15 residues. Deletions cut 0 bases from V and 4 bases from J, with 10 bases between. Primers included in the PCR were 60 Vbeta and 13 Jbeta primers. Measured with immunoSEQ multiplex PCR; TCRdb has only the in-frame clones, and not every one. The sample holds some 130,000 clones, around 79% seen once. Remarks on this clone: Its antigen is unknown. Additional DNA sequences in this sample encode the identical CDR3.

Study-level findings and limits: The study carried out a later analysis of TCR beta sequences. It associated some 17,000 of them with specific HLA alleles at a false discovery rate of 0.05. A missense variant in DCLRE1C was later tied to TCR beta V- and J-gene trimming.

The sample comprised PBMCs. The chain is built from TRBV18 and TRBJ1-5; D possibly corresponds to TRBD1 (5 bases). The sequence came from a man between 40 and 49 years old in good health and CMV-seropositive. The CDR3 loop is CASSPPGGENQPQHF. CDR3 in DNA: TGTGCCAGCTCACCACCGGGAGGGGAAAATCAGCCCCAGCATTTT.